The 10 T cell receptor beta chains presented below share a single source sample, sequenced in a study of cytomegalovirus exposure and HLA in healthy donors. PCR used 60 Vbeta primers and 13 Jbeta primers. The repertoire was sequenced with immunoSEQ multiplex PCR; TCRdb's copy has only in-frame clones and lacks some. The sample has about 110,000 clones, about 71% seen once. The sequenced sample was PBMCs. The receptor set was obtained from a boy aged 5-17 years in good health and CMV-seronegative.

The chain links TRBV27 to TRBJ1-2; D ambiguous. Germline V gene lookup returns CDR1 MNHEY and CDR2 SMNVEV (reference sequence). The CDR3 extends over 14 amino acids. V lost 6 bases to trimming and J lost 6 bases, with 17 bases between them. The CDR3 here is CASSFRQEPNGYTF. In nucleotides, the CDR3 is TGTGCCAGCAGCTTTCGACAAGAACCAAATGGCTACACCTTC.

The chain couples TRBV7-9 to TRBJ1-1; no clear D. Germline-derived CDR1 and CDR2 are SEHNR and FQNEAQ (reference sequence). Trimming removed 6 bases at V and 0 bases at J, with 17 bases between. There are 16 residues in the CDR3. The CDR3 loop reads CASSSAEGAMNTEAFF. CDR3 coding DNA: TGTGCCAGCAGTTCCGCGGAGGGTGCTATGAACACTGAAGCTTTCTTT.

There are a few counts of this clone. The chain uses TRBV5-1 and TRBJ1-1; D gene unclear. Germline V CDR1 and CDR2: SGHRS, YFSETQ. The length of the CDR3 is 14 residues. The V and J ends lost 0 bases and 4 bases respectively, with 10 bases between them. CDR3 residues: CASSLDRPTTEAFF. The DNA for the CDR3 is TGCGCCAGCAGCTTGGACAGACCTACCACTGAAGCTTTCTTT.

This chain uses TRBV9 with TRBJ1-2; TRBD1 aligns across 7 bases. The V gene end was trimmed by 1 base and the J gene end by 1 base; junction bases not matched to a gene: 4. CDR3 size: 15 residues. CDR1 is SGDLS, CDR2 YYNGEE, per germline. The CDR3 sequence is CASSVTDRINYGYTF. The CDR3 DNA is TGTGCCAGCAGCGTAACGGACAGGATTAACTATGGCTACACCTTC.

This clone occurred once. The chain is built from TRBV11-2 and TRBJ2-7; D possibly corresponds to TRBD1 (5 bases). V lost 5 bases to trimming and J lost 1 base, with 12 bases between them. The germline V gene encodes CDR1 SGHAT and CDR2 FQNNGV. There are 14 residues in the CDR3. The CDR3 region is CASSPHRISYEQYF. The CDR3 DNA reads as TGTGCCAGCAGCCCTCACAGGATTTCCTACGAGCAGTACTTC.

CDR3 loop: CASSPLEGTGELFF. CDR3 in DNA: TGCGCCAGCAGCCCCTTGGAGGGCACCGGGGAGCTGTTTTTT. The genes are TRBV5-1 and TRBJ2-2, with a tentative D call TRBD2 (6 bases). Germline V lookup: CDR1 SGHRS, CDR2 YFSETQ. With 4 bases removed from V and 4 bases from J, the gap between germline ends came to 11 bases. This CDR3 is 14 amino acids long.

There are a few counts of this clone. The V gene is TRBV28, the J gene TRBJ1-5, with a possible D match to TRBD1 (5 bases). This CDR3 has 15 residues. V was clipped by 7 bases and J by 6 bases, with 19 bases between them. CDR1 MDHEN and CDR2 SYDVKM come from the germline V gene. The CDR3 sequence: CASTPGPYAVQPQHF. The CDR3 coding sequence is TGTGCCAGCACCCCAGGGCCGTACGCTGTTCAGCCCCAGCATTTT.

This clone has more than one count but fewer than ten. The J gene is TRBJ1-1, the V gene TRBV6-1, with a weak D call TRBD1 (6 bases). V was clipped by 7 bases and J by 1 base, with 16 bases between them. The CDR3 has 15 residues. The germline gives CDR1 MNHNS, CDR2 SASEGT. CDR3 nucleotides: TGTGCCAGCAACGAGGGAGGGGGGAGGAACACTGAAGCTTTCTTT. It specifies CASNEGGGRNTEAFF.

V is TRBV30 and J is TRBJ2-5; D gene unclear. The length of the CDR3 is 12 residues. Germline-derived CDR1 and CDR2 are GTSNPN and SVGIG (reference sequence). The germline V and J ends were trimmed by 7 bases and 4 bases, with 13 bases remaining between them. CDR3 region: CASTNRRETQYF. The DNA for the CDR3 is TGTGCCTCCACGAACAGAAGAGAGACCCAGTACTTC.

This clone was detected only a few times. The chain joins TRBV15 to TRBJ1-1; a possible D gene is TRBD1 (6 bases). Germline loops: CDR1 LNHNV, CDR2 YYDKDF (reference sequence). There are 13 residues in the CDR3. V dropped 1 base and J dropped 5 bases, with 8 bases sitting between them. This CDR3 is CATSRGRGTEAFF. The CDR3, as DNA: TGTGCCACCAGCAGAGGAAGGGGGACTGAAGCTTTCTTT.